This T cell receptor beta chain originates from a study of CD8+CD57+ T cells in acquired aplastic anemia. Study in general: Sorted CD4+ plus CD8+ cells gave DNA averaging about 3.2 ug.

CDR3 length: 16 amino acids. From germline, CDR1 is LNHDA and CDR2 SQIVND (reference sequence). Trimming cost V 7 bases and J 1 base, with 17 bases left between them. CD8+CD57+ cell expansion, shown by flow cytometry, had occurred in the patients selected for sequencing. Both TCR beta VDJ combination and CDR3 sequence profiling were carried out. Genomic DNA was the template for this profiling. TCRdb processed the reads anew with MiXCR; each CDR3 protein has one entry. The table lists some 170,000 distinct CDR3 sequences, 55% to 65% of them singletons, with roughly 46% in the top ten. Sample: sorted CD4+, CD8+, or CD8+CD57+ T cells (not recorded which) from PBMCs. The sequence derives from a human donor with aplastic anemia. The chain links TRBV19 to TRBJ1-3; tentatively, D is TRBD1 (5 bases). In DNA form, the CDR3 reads TGTGCCAGTACTCAGGGCAGTCAAAAATCTGGAAACACCATATATTTT. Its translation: CASTQGSQKSGNTIYF. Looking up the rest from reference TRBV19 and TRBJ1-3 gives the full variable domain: DGGITQSPKYLFRKEGQNVTLSCEQNLNHDAMYWYRQDPGQGLRLIYYSQIVNDFQKGDIAEGYSVSREKKESFPLTVTSAQKNPTAFYLCASTQGSQKSGNTIYFGEGSWLTVV.